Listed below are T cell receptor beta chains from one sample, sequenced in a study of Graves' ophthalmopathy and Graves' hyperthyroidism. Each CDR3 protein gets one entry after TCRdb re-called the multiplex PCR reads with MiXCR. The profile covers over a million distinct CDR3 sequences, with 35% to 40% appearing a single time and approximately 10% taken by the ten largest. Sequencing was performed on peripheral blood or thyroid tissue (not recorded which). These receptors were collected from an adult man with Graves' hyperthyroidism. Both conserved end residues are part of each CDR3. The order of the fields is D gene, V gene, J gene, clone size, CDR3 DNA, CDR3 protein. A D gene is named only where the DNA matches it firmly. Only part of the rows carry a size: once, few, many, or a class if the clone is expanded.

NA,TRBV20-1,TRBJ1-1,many,TGCAGTGCTAGAAACCGGGGAGAGACTGAAGCTTTCTTT,CSARNRGETEAFF
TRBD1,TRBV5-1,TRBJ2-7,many,TGCGCCAGCAGCTCATCGACAGGGAAGGGGTCCTACGAGCAGTACTTC,CASSSSTGKGSYEQYF
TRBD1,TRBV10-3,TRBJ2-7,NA,TGTGCCACCGGTCTTGTCGGCGGGACAGGGGTTTTCGAGCAGTACTTC,CATGLVGGTGVFEQYF
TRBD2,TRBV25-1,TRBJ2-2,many,TGTGCCAGCAGTGTTGGACTAGCAAACACCGGGGAGCTGTTTTTT,CASSVGLANTGELFF
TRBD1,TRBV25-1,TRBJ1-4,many,TGTGCCAGCAGTGAAGACAGGGGTCCTGCAAAACTGTTTTTT,CASSEDRGPAKLFF
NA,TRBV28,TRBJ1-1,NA,TGTGCCAGCAATATCGGCGGGACTGAAGCTTTCTTT,CASNIGGTEAFF
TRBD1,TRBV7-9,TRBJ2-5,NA,TGTGCCAGCAGCTCTGACAGGGTTAAGACCCAGTACTTC,CASSSDRVKTQYF
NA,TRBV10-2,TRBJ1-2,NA,TGCGCCAGCAGTGAGTGGGGGTTGGGACGGAACCTGCATGGCTACACCTTC,CASSEWGLGRNLHGYTF
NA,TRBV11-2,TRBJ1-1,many,TGTGCCGCCAAGGGGGAGTGGAACACTGAAGCTTTCTTT,CAAKGEWNTEAFF
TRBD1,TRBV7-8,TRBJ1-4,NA,TGTGCCAGCAGCTCCTCTGACAGGGAGGAGGACGAAAAACTGTTTTTT,CASSSSDREEDEKLFF
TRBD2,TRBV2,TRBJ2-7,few,TGTGCCAGCATAAATCCAGCGGGGGGTTTCTACGAGCAGTACTTC,CASINPAGGFYEQYF
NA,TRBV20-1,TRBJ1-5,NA,TGCAGTGCTAGAGGTCACAGCCCCAGCTCCAATCAGCCCCAGCATTTT,CSARGHSPSSNQPQHF
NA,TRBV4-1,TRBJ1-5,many,TGCGCCAGCAGCCAATCAGGCCAGGGAGGTCAGCCCCAGCATTTT,CASSQSGQGGQPQHF
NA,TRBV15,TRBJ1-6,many,TGTGCCACCAGCAGCGCCCGGGATTCACCCCTCCACTTT,CATSSARDSPLHF
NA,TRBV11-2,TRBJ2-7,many,TGTGCCAGCAGCTTTGGGGGGTTCGAGCAGTACTTC,CASSFGGFEQYF
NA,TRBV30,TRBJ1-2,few,TGTGCCTGGAGTGAAAGGGGGTACTATGGCTACACCTTC,CAWSERGYYGYTF
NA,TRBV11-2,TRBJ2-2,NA,TGTGCCAGCAGCTTAGCCATAGGCACCGGGGAGCTGTTTTTT,CASSLAIGTGELFF
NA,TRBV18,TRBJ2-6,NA,TGTGCCAGCTCACCCGGGATCCTATCTGGGGCCAACGTCCTGACTTTC,CASSPGILSGANVLTF
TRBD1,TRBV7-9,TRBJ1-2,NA,TGTGCCAGCAGCCAAGCCGACAGGGGGGAAAATGGCTACACCTTC,CASSQADRGENGYTF
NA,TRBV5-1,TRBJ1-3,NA,TGCGCCAGCAGCTTGGACAGGGTTAGAGGAAACACCATATATTTT,CASSLDRVRGNTIYF
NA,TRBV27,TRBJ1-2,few,TGTGCCAGCAGTTTCGGGGCGGACTATGGCTACACCTTC,CASSFGADYGYTF
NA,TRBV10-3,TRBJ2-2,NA,TGTGCCAGCAGTTACTCGATGGGCGGGGAGCTGTTTTTT,CASSYSMGGELFF
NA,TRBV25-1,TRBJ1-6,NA,TGTGCCAGCAGTGAGACGGGGAATCGTTCACCCCTCCACTTT,CASSETGNRSPLHF
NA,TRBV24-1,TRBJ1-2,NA,TGTGCCAGCAGTGCTAGCAGGATCTCCTATGGCTACACCTTC,CASSASRISYGYTF
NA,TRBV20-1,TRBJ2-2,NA,TGCAGTGCTACCTGGGACTTGAACACCGGGGAGCTGTTTTTT,CSATWDLNTGELFF
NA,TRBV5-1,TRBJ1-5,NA,TGCGCCAGCAGCTTGGGGGGACTGCTACCCCAGCATTTT,CASSLGGLLPQHF
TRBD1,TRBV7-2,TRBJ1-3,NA,TGTGCCAGCAGCCACACCCGACAGGGCTATGGAAACACCATATATTTT,CASSHTRQGYGNTIYF
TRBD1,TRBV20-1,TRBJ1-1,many,TGCAGTGCTAGAACAGGGGCAAAGAACACTGAAGCTTTCTTT,CSARTGAKNTEAFF
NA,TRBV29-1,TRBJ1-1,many,TGCAGCGTTGTAGGCTGGGCCACTGAAGCTTTCTTT,CSVVGWATEAFF
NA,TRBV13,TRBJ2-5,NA,TGTGCCAGCAGCGTAACAGGTTGGGGGGAGACCCAGTACTTC,CASSVTGWGETQYF
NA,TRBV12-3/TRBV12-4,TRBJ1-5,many,TGCGCCAGCAGTGAGACAGGCAATCAGCCCCAGCATTTT,CASSETGNQPQHF
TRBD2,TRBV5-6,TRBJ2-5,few,TGTGCCAGCAGCTTGTGGGGGGGACAGTACTTC,CASSLWGGQYF
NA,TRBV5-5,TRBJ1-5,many,TGTGCCAGCAGCTTGGGGACGCTCAATCAGCCCCAGCATTTT,CASSLGTLNQPQHF
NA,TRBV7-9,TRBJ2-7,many,TGTGCCGAAGAGAGGGACACCACCTACGAGCAGTACTTC,CAEERDTTYEQYF
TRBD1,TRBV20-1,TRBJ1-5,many,TGCAGTGCTATGGGACAGGGGGGTCAGCCCCAGCATTTT,CSAMGQGGQPQHF
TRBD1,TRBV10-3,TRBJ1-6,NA,TGTGCCATCAGAGAGACAGGGGACAATTCACCCCTCCACTTT,CAIRETGDNSPLHF
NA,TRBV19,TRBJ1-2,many,TGTGCCACGACCTTTCGGGGTGGCTACACCTTC,CATTFRGGYTF
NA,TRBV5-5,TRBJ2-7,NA,TGTGCCAGCAGCTCCGAGAACTCAGCCTACGGGCAGTACTTC,CASSSENSAYGQYF
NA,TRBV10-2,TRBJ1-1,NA,TGCGCCAGCAGTGACCCCCAGCCGAACACTGAAGCTTTCTTT,CASSDPQPNTEAFF
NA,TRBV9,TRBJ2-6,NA,TGTGCCAGCAGCTCCCAGGGGCAGGCTGGGGCCAACGTCCTGACTTTC,CASSSQGQAGANVLTF
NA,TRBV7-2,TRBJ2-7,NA,TGTGCCAGCGCCCCAGGGGGGAGGGGAGGGGGGCAGTACTTC,CASAPGGRGGGQYF
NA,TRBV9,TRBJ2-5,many,TGTGCCAGCAGCCCGGGGTCCGCTAGGGAGACCCAGTACTTC,CASSPGSARETQYF
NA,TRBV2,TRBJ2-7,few,TGTGCCAGCGTTGAAGAGGCAGGCGGCGAGCAGTACTTC,CASVEEAGGEQYF
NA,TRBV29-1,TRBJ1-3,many,TGCAGCGTTGAAGAAGGGTCAGGGGTGTATGGAAACACCATATATTTT,CSVEEGSGVYGNTIYF
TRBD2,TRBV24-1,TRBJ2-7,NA,TGTGCCACCAGTGCCGGGAATCGTGGACTAGCGGGAGCAAGGGAGCAGTACTTC,CATSAGNRGLAGAREQYF
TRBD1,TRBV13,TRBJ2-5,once,TGTGCCAGCAGCAGCGGGACAGGGGGGTGGGAGACCCAGTACTTC,CASSSGTGGWETQYF
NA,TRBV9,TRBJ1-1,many,TGTGCCAGCAGCGTAGTTTCAGGGGTCGACACTGAAGCTTTCTTT,CASSVVSGVDTEAFF
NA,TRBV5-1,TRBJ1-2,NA,TGCGCCAGCAGCGGACTGACAGGATACTATGGCTACACCTTC,CASSGLTGYYGYTF
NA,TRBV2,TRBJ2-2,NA,TGTGCCAGCAGCGGTCCGGGACAAAGATCCCCCGGGGAGCTGTTTTTT,CASSGPGQRSPGELFF
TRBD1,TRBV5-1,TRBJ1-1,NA,TGCGCCAGCAGCGCCAAGGGGCGAACAGGGGGCACTGAAGCTTTCTTT,CASSAKGRTGGTEAFF
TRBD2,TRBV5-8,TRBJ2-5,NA,TGTGCCAGCAGCTTGATCGGCGGGGGGGCAGGTCTGGAGACCCAGTACTTC,CASSLIGGGAGLETQYF
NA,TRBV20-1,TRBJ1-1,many,TGCAGTGCTAGATATCAGGGCATGGACACTGAAGCTTTCTTT,CSARYQGMDTEAFF
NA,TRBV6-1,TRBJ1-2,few,TGTGCCAGCACTCCCGCCAGGGGATATGGCTACACCTTC,CASTPARGYGYTF